This T cell receptor (beta chain) was sequenced for a study of blood T cell repertoires in COVID-19. With 3 bases removed from V and 9 bases from J, the gap between germline ends came to 6 bases. The CDR3 is 11 amino acids. The germline V gene encodes CDR1 SGHAT and CDR2 FQNNGV. Some clones are missing from TCRdb's copy, which holds only in-frame ones; the method was immunoSEQ multiplex PCR. The table has approximately 460,000 clones, roughly nine tenths seen once; the top ten hold roughly 0.92%. The sample taken for sequencing was peripheral blood. This clonotype was obtained from a man between 18 and 29 years old with COVID-19, enrolled during active disease. The chain links TRBV11-2 to TRBJ2-1; unclear D gene. This chain's CDR3 is CASSFLGEQFF. CDR3 DNA: TGTGCCAGCAGCTTTCTAGGTGAGCAGTTCTTC.